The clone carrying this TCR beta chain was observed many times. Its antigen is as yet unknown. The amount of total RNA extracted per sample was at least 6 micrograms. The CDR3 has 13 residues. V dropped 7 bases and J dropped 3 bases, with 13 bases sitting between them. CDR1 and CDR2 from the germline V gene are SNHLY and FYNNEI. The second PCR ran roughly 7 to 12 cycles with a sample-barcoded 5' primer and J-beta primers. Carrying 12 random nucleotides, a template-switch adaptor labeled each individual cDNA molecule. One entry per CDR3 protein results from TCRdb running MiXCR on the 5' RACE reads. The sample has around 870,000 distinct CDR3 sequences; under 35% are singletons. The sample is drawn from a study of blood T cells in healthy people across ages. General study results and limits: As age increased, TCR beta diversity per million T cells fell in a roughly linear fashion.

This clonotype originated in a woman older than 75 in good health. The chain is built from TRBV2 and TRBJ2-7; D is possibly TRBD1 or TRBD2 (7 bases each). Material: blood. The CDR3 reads CASKGGGVYEQYF. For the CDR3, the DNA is TGTGCCAGCAAGGGAGGGGGCGTCTACGAGCAGTACTTC.